This TCR beta chain originates from a study of neurological immune-mediated disorders. Notes on the study in general: The study found the most TCR clonal expansion in HTLV-1-associated myelopathy and the least in multiple sclerosis, below healthy controls.

The germline V gene has CDR1 MDHEN and CDR2 SYDVKM. CDR3 length: 17 amino acids. J gave up 3 bases and V 5 bases, and 13 bases lay outside the gene matches. Source material was 2 million unsorted PBMCs, stored at -80 °C in RNAlater. This clonotype was seen many times. Its antigen is currently unknown. Synthesis of cDNA was carried out by template-switch 5'RACE. The reaction used 10-nucleotide random UMIs. Over 190 million TCR-beta sequences (from 15-18 subjects) were yielded by each sequencing run. TCRdb analysed the 5' RACE reads with MiXCR anew, one entry per CDR3 protein. The sample has tens of thousands of distinct CDR3 sequences; 15% to 20% are singletons.

J is TRBJ2-4 and V is TRBV28; 7 bases map to TRBD1. This receptor was obtained from a middle-aged woman in good health. The sample taken for sequencing was PBMCs. CDR3 region: CASSATGIVDDKNIQYF. The CDR3 nucleotides are TGTGCCAGCAGTGCGACAGGGATCGTGGATGACAAAAACATTCAGTACTTC.